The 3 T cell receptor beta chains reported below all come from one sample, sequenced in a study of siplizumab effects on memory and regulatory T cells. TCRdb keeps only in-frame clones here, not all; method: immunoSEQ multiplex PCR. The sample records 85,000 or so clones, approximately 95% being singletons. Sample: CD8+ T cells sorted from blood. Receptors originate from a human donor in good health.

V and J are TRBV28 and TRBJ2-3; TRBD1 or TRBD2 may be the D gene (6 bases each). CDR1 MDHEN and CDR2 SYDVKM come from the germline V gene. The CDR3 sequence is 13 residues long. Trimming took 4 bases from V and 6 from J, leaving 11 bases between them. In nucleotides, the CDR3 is TGTGCCAGCAGTTCCCGGGGGCTGGATACGCAGTATTTT. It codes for CASSSRGLDTQYF.

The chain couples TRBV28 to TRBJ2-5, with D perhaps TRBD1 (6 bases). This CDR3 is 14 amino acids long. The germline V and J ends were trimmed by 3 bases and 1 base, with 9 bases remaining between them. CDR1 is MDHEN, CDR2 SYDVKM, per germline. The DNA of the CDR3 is TGTGCCAGCAGTTTCCTCAGGGGCCAAGAGACCCAGTACTTC. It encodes CASSFLRGQETQYF.

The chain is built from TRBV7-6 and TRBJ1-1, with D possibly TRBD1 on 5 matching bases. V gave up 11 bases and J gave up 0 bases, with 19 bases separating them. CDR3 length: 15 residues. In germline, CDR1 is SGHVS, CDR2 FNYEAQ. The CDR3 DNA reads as TGTGCCTGTCAACCTTTGGGGGATATGAACACTGAAGCTTTCTTT. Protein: CACQPLGDMNTEAFF. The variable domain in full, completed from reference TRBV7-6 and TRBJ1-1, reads GAGVSQSPRYKVTKRGQDVALRCDPISGHVSLYWYRQALGQGPEFLTYFNYEAQQDKSGLPNDRFSAERPEGSISTLTIQRTEQRDSAMYRCACQPLGDMNTEAFFGQGTRLTVV.